Ten or more counts support the clone carrying this T cell receptor (beta chain). Its target is unknown. Losses at the gene ends were 5 bases for V and 6 bases for J; bases not matched to a gene: 6. Germline lookup yields CDR1 SGHTA and CDR2 FQGNSA. The length of the CDR3 is 14 residues. General study results and limits: The TCR gene usage of tumor memory CD4+ T cells clustered together with blood and lymph node memory CD4+ cells and with lymph node naive CD4+ cells.

After constant-region reverse-primer amplification, full-length variable regions underwent semi-nested PCR with Nested Universal Primer A. MiXCR, applied by TCRdb to the 5' RACE reads, yields one record per CDR3 protein. The repertoire holds 60,000 to 65,000 distinct CDR3 sequences, with about 31% as singletons. Purified naive CD4+ T cells were depleted of CD25+ Tregs. This receptor was obtained from a female donor with breast cancer. Input material: tumor-infiltrating naive CD4+ T cells sorted from the breast tumor. As for subset: naive CD4+ T cells, CD4+CD45RA+CD25-. V usage is TRBV7-2 and J usage is TRBJ2-1; 8 bases fit TRBD2. The CDR3 spells CASSPGGPRNEQFF. The CDR3 region has the DNA TGTGCCAGCAGCCCGGGAGGGCCTCGCAATGAGCAGTTCTTC.